This T cell receptor (beta chain) was observed in a study of regulatory T cells in long-lasting Graves disease. Whole-study findings and limits: The sample size was small, and this may have reduced accuracy.

The junction had 9 bases not matched to a gene; V was cut back by 5 bases and J by 0 bases. CDR1 is SGHVS and CDR2 is FQNEAQ in the germline V gene. This CDR3 region has 16 residues. The sample holds many counts of this clonotype. Its matching antigen is unknown. Building of the TCR beta libraries involved iRepertoire HTBI primers and Arm-PCR of CDR3 regions. One entry per CDR3 protein, called by TCRdb with MiXCR from the multiplex PCR reads. This sample has 400,000 to 500,000 distinct CDR3 sequences, with 16% found just once. Time point meaning: newly diagnosed GD, antithyroid drugs for less than 3 months. The TCR library was made from RNA that had been extracted from PBMCs in TRIzol. The same data also went into a second study, on T cells in Graves' hyperthyroidism and ophthalmopathy. Turning to that study: For Graves' hyperthyroidism to be stable, ophthalmopathy could not progress within 18 months. Criteria for exclusion of patients were uncontrolled infection, other autoimmune disease, pregnancy or lactation.

The sample in question was peripheral blood mononuclear cells (PBMCs), obtained at new diagnosis, from a patient treated with antithyroid drugs. The receptor's source is a woman under 40 with Graves disease. V usage is TRBV7-8 and J usage is TRBJ2-7; 8 bases fit TRBD2. The CDR3 region is CASSRGAGGFSYEQYF. In DNA form, the CDR3 reads TGTGCCAGCAGCCGAGGGGCGGGAGGCTTCTCCTACGAGCAGTACTTC.